This TCR beta chain was obtained from a study of blood T cell repertoires in COVID-19. Some clones are missing from TCRdb's copy, which holds only in-frame ones; the method was immunoSEQ multiplex PCR. The repertoire has approximately 290,000 clones, roughly 90% of them found once; the top ten carry 4% to 5.5%. Germline trimming cut 4 bases from V and 3 bases from J; bases unmatched to any gene: 8. This CDR3 is 15 amino acids long. Per the germline V gene, CDR1 is MDHEN and CDR2 is SYDVKM. This TCR came from a woman between 18 and 30 years old with acute COVID-19. The V call is TRBV28, the J call TRBJ1-2; 7 bases line up with TRBD1. The sequenced material came from PBMCs or T cells enriched from blood (not recorded which). Here the CDR3 reads CASSSLTGQYYGYTF. The CDR3 region has the DNA TGTGCCAGCAGTTCCCTAACGGGACAGTACTATGGCTACACCTTC.